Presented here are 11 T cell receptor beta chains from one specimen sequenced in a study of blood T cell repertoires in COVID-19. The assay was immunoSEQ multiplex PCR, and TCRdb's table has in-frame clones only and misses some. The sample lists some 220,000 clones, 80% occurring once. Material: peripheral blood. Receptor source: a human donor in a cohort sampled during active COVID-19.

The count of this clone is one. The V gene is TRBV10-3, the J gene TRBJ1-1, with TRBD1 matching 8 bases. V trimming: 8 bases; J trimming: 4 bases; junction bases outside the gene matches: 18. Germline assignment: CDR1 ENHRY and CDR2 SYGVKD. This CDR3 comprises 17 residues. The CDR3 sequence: CAISIRTGMGVGTEAFF. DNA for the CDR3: TGTGCCATCTCGATTAGGACAGGGATGGGTGTTGGCACTGAAGCTTTCTTT.

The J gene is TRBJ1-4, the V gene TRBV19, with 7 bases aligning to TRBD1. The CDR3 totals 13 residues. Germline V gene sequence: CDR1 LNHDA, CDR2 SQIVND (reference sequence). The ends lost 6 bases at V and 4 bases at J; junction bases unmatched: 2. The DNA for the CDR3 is TGTGCCAGTAGACAGGGGAATAATGAAAAACTGTTTTTT. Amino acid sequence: CASRQGNNEKLFF.

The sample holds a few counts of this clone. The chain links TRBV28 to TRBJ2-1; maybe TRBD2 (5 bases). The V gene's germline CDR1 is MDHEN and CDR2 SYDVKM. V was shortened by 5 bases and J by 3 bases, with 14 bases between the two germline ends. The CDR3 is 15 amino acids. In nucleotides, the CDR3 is TGTGCCAGCAGTCTCCTCTTAGGGAGCTACAATGAGCAGTTCTTC. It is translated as CASSLLLGSYNEQFF.

CDR3 in amino acids: CASSRGTSGPMGEQYF. The CDR3 DNA follows: TGTGCCAGCAGCAGGGGGACTAGCGGACCAATGGGAGAGCAGTACTTC. The genes are TRBV7-2 and TRBJ2-7, with 11 bases that match TRBD2. The CDR3 length is 16 residues. V dropped 5 bases and J dropped 7; count of bases not matched to a gene: 13. Germline V CDR1 and CDR2: SGHTA, FQGNSA.

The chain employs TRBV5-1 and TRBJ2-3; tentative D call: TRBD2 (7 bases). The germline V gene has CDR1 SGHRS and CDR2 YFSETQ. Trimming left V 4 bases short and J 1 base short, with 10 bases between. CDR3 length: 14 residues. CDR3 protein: CASSVGGGTDTQYF. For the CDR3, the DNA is TGCGCCAGCAGCGTAGGGGGGGGCACAGATACGCAGTATTTT. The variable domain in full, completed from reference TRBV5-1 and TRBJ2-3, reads KAGVTQTPRYLIKTRGQQVTLSCSPISGHRSVSWYQQTPGQGLQFLFEYFSETQRNKGNFPGRFSGRQFSNSRSEMNVSTLELGDSALYLCASSVGGGTDTQYFGPGTRLTVL.

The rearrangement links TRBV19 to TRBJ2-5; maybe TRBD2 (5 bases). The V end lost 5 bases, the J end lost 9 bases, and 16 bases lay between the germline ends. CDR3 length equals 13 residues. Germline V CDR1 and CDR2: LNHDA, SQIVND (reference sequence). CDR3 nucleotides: TGTGCCAGTAGTGTCGGGGTTAAGGGTTCCCAGTACTTC. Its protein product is CASSVGVKGSQYF.

The CDR3 reads CASRRGIDTEAFF. CDR3 in DNA: TGTGCCAGCAGGAGGGGGATAGACACTGAAGCTTTCTTT. The V call is TRBV6-5, the J call TRBJ1-1, with D maybe TRBD1 (6 bases). The CDR3 totals 13 residues. CDR1 and CDR2 (germline): MNHEY, SVGAGI. Trimming pared 6 bases from V and 3 bases from J, leaving 11 bases between.

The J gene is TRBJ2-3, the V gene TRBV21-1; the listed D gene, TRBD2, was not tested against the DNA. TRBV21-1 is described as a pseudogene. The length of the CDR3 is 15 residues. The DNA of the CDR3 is TGTGCCACTCGCCTGCCGGGACTCCGCACAGATACGCAGTATTTT. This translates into CATRLPGLRTDTQYF.

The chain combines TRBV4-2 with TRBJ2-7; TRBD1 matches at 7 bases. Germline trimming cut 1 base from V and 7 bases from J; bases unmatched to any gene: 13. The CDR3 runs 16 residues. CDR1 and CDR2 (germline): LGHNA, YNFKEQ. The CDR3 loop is CASSQGPGQTLEEQYF. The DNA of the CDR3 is TGTGCCAGCAGCCAAGGACCGGGACAGACTTTGGAGGAGCAGTACTTC.

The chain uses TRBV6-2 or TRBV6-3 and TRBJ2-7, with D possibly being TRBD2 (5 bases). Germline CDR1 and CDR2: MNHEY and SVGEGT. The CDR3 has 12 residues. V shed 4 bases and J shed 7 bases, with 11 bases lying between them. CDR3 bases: TGTGCCAGCAGTTTGCTCCCGGGGGAGCAGTACTTC. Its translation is CASSLLPGEQYF.

The CDR3 nucleotides are TGTGCCAGCAGCAAAGCTACTTTTTTC. Translated, it gives CASSKATFF. The genes are TRBV21-1 and TRBJ2-7; the table's D call of TRBD2 was not tested on the DNA. TRBV21-1 is termed a pseudogene. The CDR3 spans 9 residues.